The entry that follows covers one T cell receptor (beta chain) sequence. The data stem from a study of T cell responses to AZD1222 COVID-19 vaccine. V gave up 1 base and J gave up 8 bases; unmatched junction bases: 9. The CDR3 contains 15 residues. Germline lookup yields CDR1 SQVTM and CDR2 ANQGSEA. Data came from immunoSEQ multiplex PCR; TCRdb stores just in-frame clones and leaves some out. The data show about 150,000 clones, with roughly nine tenths seen just once and approximately 17% held by the top ten. This sequence was found in an adult in good health. The V gene is TRBV29-1, the J gene TRBJ1-4, with TRBD1 identical over 8 bases. The sample consisted of peripheral blood, taken on day 0 of AZD1222 vaccination. DNA of the CDR3: TGCAGCGTTGAAGCCCGAGACAGGGGTAGAGAAAAACTGTTTTTT. Residues: CSVEARDRGREKLFF.